This T cell receptor beta chain was observed in a study of identical twins. This clonotype was counted a few times. Its antigen remains unidentified. Germline CDR1 reads LGHDT; CDR2 reads YNNKEL (reference sequence). The CDR3 contains 13 residues. The V end was cut by 1 base, the J end by 5 bases, with 6 bases between. With template switching, a universal primer site was added, and the cDNA carried unique molecular identifiers. Using its own MiXCR run on the 5' RACE reads, TCRdb lists one record per CDR3 protein. The sample contains approximately 1.8 million distinct CDR3 sequences, about 32% of which appear only once. Study findings and constraints: There was an excess of low generation probability in the out-of-frame alpha sequences that twins shared.

In every case, the donor was a healthy Caucasian. Material for sequencing was cord blood. This receptor was obtained from a newborn girl in good health. The V gene is TRBV3-1, the J gene TRBJ1-5; D is undetermined. CDR3 nucleotides: TGTGCCAGCAGCCAAGGCCGACATCAGCCCCAGCATTTT. The encoded protein is CASSQGRHQPQHF.